This T cell receptor (beta chain) derives from a study of cytomegalovirus exposure and HLA in healthy donors. Study summary: About 85 million unique TCRs from HLA-typed donors were held in an early release of data. Broader study findings: An analysis done earlier found most TCR beta V segments productive about 90% or about 30% of the time.

The germline gives CDR1 MNHEY, CDR2 SVGAGI. The CDR3 totals 11 residues. Between the trimmed V and J ends, which lost 8 bases and 0 bases, there was a span of 5 bases. Both 60 Vbeta primers and 13 Jbeta primers went into the PCR. This table comes from immunoSEQ multiplex PCR, and its TCRdb copy is limited to in-frame clones, with some not included. Of 150,000 to 200,000 clones listed, about 72% are singletons. Regarding this clone: Its target is not known.

The source of this sequence is a girl aged 5 to 17 in good health and CMV-seronegative. The rearrangement links TRBV6-5 to TRBJ2-7; D unclear. Sequencing used PBMCs. The CDR3, as DNA: TGTGCCAGCCACAACTCCTACGAGCAGTACTTC. Its protein is CASHNSYEQYF.